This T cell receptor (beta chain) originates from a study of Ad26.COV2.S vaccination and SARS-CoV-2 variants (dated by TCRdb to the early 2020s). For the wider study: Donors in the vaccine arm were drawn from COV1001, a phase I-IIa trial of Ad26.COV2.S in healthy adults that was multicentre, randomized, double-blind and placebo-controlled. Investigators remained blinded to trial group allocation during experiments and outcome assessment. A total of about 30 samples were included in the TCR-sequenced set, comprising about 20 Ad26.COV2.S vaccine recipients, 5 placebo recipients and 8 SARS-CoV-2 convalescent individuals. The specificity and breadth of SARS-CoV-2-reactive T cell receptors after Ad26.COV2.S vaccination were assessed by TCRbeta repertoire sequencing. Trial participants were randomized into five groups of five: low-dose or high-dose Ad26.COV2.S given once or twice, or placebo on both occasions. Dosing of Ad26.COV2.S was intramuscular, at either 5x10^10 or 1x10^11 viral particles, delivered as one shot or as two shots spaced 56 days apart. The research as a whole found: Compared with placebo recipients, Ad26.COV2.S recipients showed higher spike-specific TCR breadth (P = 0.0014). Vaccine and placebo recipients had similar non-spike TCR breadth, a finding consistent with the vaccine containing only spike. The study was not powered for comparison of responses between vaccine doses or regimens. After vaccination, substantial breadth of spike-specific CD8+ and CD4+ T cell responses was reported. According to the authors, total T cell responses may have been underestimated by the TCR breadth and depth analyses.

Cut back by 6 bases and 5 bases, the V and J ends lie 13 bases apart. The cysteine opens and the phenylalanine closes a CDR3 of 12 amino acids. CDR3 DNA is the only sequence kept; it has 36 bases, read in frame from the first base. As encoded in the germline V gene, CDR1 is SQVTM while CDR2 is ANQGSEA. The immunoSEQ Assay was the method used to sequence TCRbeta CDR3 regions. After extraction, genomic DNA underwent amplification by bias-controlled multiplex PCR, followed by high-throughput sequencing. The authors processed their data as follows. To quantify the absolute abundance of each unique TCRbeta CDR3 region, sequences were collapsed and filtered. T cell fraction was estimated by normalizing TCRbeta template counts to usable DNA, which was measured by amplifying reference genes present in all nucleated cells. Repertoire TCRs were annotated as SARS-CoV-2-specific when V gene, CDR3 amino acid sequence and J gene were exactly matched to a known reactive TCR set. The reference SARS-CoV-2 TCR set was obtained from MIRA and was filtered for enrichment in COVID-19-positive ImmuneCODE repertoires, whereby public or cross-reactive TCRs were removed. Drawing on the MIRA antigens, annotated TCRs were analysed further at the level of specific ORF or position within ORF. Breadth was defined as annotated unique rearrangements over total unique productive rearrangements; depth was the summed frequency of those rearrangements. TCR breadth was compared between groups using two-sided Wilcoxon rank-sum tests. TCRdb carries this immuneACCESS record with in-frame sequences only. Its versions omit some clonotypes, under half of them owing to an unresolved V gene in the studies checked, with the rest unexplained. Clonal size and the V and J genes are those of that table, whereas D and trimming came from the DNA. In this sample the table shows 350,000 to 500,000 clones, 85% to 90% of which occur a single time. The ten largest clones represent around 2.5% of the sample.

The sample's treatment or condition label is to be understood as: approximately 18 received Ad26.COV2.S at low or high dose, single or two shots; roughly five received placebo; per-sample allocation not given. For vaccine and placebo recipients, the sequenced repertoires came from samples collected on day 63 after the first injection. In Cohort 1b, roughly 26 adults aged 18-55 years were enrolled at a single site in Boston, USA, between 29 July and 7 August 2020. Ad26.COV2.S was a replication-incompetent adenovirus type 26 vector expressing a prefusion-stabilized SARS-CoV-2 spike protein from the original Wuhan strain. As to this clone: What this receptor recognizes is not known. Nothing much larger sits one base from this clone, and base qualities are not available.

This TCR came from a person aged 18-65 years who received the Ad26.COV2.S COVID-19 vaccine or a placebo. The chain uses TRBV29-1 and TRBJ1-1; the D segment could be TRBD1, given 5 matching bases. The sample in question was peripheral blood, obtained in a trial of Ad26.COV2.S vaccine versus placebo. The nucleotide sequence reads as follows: TGCAGCGTACCCGGGGCGAGGACTGAAGCTTTCTTT. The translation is CSVPGARTEAFF.